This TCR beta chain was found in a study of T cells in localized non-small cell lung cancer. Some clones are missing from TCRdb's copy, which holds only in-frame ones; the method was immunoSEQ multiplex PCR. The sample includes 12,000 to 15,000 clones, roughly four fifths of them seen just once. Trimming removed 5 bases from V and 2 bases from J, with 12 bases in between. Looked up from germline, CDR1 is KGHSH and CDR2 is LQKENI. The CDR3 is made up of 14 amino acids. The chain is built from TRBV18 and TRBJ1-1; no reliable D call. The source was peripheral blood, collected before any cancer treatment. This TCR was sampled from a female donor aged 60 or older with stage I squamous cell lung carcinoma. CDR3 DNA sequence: TGTGCCAGCTCATATACGACGGGAAACACTGAAGCTTTCTTT. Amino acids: CASSYTTGNTEAFF.